The present entry profiles one T cell receptor (beta chain) with its context. A much more abundant neighbour one base away suggests this may be a read error. The germline V gene encodes CDR1 MGHDK and CDR2 SYGVNS. Unmatched junction bases numbered 6, after V lost 6 bases and J lost 6 bases. The CDR3 runs to 13 residues. This sample was included in a study of low-dose radiotherapy and immunotherapy resistance in tumors. Study as a whole: In Cohort 2, 1 Gy per fraction was delivered every two weeks, for a total of 13 Gy over 26 weeks.

Time point here: after trial treatment. Treatment here: LDRT plus nivolumab, ipilimumab, low-dose cyclophosphamide and aspirin (RACIN trial). The therapy administered to donors comprised nivolumab, ipilimumab, aspirin, low-dose cyclophosphamide and low-dose radiotherapy. Covering alpha and beta chains, TRAV- and TRBV-specific primers were used for the first-strand cDNA. The TCRs were subjected to amplification over approximately 18 PCR cycles employing a constant-region primer in conjunction with a V-primer adapter. TCRdb redid the calling of the reads with MiXCR, one entry per CDR3 protein. The profile shows nearly 60,000 distinct CDR3 sequences, 20% to 25% of them singletons.

The sequence derives from a male donor with prostate cancer. The sequenced sample was PBMCs, obtained after low-dose radiotherapy plus immunotherapy. This chain links TRBV25-1 with TRBJ2-3, with 7 nucleotides matching TRBD2. The CDR3 protein is CASRFIGRDTQYF. The CDR3 nucleotides read TGTGCCAGCAGGTTTATCGGGAGGGATACGCAGTATTTT.